This passage covers 25 T cell receptor beta chains from one sample sequenced in a study of blood T cell repertoires in COVID-19. Clones were read by immunoSEQ multiplex PCR, and TCRdb kept only the in-frame ones, dropping some. Among 230,000 or so clones listed, over 75% were seen once. Material: peripheral blood. The receptor set was obtained from a man aged 40-55 years with active or convalescent COVID-19.

The chain couples TRBV3-1 (or the pseudogene TRBV3-2) to TRBJ1-2; 10 bases are a match to TRBD1. The J segment lost 5 bases and the V segment lost 4 bases, leaving 10 bases of the junction unmatched. The CDR3 has 16 residues. CDR1 is LGHDT and CDR2 is YNNKEL in the germline V gene (reference sequence). The CDR3 nucleotides are TGTGCCAGCAGCCCGACCGGGACAGGGGCGGAGTATGGCTACACCTTC. Protein product: CASSPTGTGAEYGYTF.

Points on this clone: The junction and the germline gene differ at one end; a read error may be behind it. The CDR3, as DNA: TGTGCCAGTAGTATAGTGACAGGGGGCAACCAGCCCCAGCATTTT. It specifies CASSIVTGGNQPQHF. The chain recombines TRBV19 with TRBJ1-5; TRBD1 aligns across 10 bases. The CDR3 loop spans 15 amino acids. Germline CDR1 LNHDA, CDR2 SQIVND (reference sequence).

The CDR3 here is CASYHPDLGYTF. The CDR3 nucleotides are TGCGCCAGCTATCATCCCGACTTGGGCTACACCTTC. The genes are TRBV5-1 and TRBJ1-2; unclear D gene. Between the trimmed V and J ends, which lost 7 bases and 8 bases, there was a span of 15 bases. The CDR3 is made up of 12 amino acids. In germline, CDR1 is SGHRS, CDR2 YFSETQ.

The chain has TRBV10-3 and TRBJ1-2, with 8 bases fitting TRBD1. Germline V gene sequence: CDR1 ENHRY, CDR2 SYGVKD. CDR3 length: 12 residues. J gave up 7 bases and V 7 bases, and 5 bases lay outside the gene matches. Written as DNA, the CDR3 is TGTGCCATCAACAGGGGGGGTCTTGGCTACACCTTC. This codes for CAINRGGLGYTF.

The V call is TRBV28, the J call TRBJ2-3; D not certain. CDR3 size: 17 residues. V dropped 6 bases and J dropped 0 bases, with 19 bases sitting between them. Germline CDR1 is MDHEN and CDR2 is SYDVKM. The CDR3 DNA follows: TGTGCCAGCAGCAATCTCATGTACGACTCTAGCACAGATACGCAGTATTTT. It encodes CASSNLMYDSSTDTQYF.

The chain joins TRBV5-1 to TRBJ1-1; the D is unclear. Germline-derived CDR1 and CDR2 are SGHRS and YFSETQ. CDR3 size: 13 residues. V lost 4 bases and J lost 5, with 12 bases in between. The CDR3: CASSRAGETEAFF. The CDR3 nucleotides read TGCGCCAGCAGCCGGGCCGGGGAGACTGAAGCTTTCTTT.

The rearrangement links TRBV7-2 to TRBJ1-5; no clear D. The ends were cut back, 7 bases at V and 4 bases at J, with 17 bases in the middle. CDR3 length: 15 residues. Germline CDR1 and CDR2: SGHTA and FQGNSA. CDR3 DNA sequence: TGTGCCAGCACCCCCTTTGTAGCCGGTAATCAGCCCCAGCATTTT. Residues: CASTPFVAGNQPQHF.

V gene TRBV28 combines with J gene TRBJ1-2; D may be TRBD1 (6 bases). Germline V CDR1 and CDR2: MDHEN, SYDVKM. The CDR3 is 14 amino acids. The ends were cut back, 6 bases at V and 7 bases at J, with 18 bases in the middle. DNA of the CDR3: TGTGCCAGCAGCCCCGGGACACCGGCCGCTGGCTACACCTTC. Protein product: CASSPGTPAAGYTF.

V is TRBV13 and J is TRBJ1-2, with 9 positions matching TRBD1. V shed 3 bases, J shed 2 bases, and the junction held 13 bases outside the gene matches. Germline V CDR1 and CDR2: PRHDT, FYEKMQ (reference sequence). CDR3 length: 18 amino acids. CDR3 nucleotides: TGTGCCAGCAGCTTGTTTATCGGACAGGGGAGGTTGAACTATGGCTACACCTTC. Protein sequence: CASSLFIGQGRLNYGYTF.

The CDR3 DNA reads as TGTGCCAGCAGCCCGGACAGGACGGTAAAAAAACTGTTTTTT. Amino acids: CASSPDRTVKKLFF. This chain joins TRBV13 and TRBJ1-4, with 7 bases aligning to TRBD1. CDR3 length: 14 amino acids. CDR1 and CDR2 (germline): PRHDT, FYEKMQ (reference sequence). Trimming removed 5 bases from V and 9 bases from J; junction bases left unmatched: 9.

The rearrangement links TRBV3-1 (or the pseudogene TRBV3-2) to TRBJ2-7, with 7 bases fitting TRBD2. There are 15 residues in the CDR3. CDR1 and CDR2 from the germline V gene are LGHDT and YNNKEL (reference sequence). V dropped 4 bases and J dropped 2; count of bases not matched to a gene: 8. The CDR3 here is CASSPFAGVAYEQYF. Written as DNA, the CDR3 is TGTGCCAGCAGCCCTTTTGCGGGGGTCGCCTACGAGCAGTACTTC.

The chain links TRBV27 to TRBJ2-6, with a tentative D call TRBD2 (5 bases). The germline CDR1 and CDR2 sequences are MNHEY and SMNVEV (reference sequence). V was cut by 2 bases and J by 1 base, with 15 bases left in between. The CDR3 covers 18 residues. CDR3 amino acids: CASSLSNLRGSGANVLTF. DNA for the CDR3: TGTGCCAGCAGTTTAAGCAACCTACGGGGTTCTGGGGCCAACGTCCTGACTTTC.

This clone was counted a single time. This chain joins TRBV5-1 and TRBJ2-5, with a weak D call TRBD1 (6 bases). Germline V gives CDR1 SGHRS, CDR2 YFSETQ. The CDR3 length is 13 residues. Trimming stripped 6 bases from V and 1 base from J, with 10 bases between. The CDR3 coding sequence is TGCGCCAGCAACAGGGATTTCCAAGAGACCCAGTACTTC. It encodes CASNRDFQETQYF. Based on the CDR3 plus reference TRBV5-1 and TRBJ2-5, the full variable domain is KAGVTQTPRYLIKTRGQQVTLSCSPISGHRSVSWYQQTPGQGLQFLFEYFSETQRNKGNFPGRFSGRQFSNSRSEMNVSTLELGDSALYLCASNRDFQETQYFGPGTRLLVL.

A remark on this clone: The sample has other DNA sequences that encode this CDR3 too. The CDR3 protein is CASSEPGQGFGYTF. CDR3 in DNA: TGCGCCAGCAGCGAACCGGGACAGGGGTTTGGCTACACCTTC. The V and J genes are TRBV5-1 and TRBJ1-2; TRBD1 aligns across 10 bases. Looked up from germline, CDR1 is SGHRS and CDR2 is YFSETQ. V was clipped by 4 bases and J by 7 bases; unmatched bases: 7. The CDR3 length is 14 residues. The full variable domain, with the rest looked up from reference TRBV5-1 and TRBJ1-2, is KAGVTQTPRYLIKTRGQQVTLSCSPISGHRSVSWYQQTPGQGLQFLFEYFSETQRNKGNFPGRFSGRQFSNSRSEMNVSTLELGDSALYLCASSEPGQGFGYTFGSGTRLTVV.

This chain connects TRBV4-1 to TRBJ1-1; D is possibly TRBD1 (6 bases). The CDR3 sequence is 16 residues long. Trimming left V 3 bases short and J 5 bases short, with 19 bases between. The germline gives CDR1 MGHRA, CDR2 YSYEKL. The CDR3, as DNA: TGCGCCAGCAGCCATAACAGGGCCCAAATGGGGACTGAAGCTTTCTTT. Translated, it gives CASSHNRAQMGTEAFF.

The chain is built from TRBV10-1 and TRBJ1-2; TRBD1 aligns across 7 bases. Germline CDR1 reads WNHNN; CDR2 reads SYGVQD (reference sequence). The V gene end was trimmed by 4 bases and the J gene end by 7 bases; junction bases not matched to a gene: 9. The CDR3 is 14 residues long. CDR3 nucleotides: TGCGCCAGCAGTGTTGTTTTGGCAGGGGGTGGCTACACCTTC. Its protein product is CASSVVLAGGGYTF.

The rearrangement links TRBV27 to TRBJ1-6; unclear D gene. Trimming cost V 4 bases and J 0 bases, with 13 bases left between them. CDR3 length equals 17 residues. Germline loops: CDR1 MNHEY, CDR2 SMNVEV (reference sequence). The CDR3 DNA follows: TGTGCCAGCAGTTCCCGGGTCCGAAGCTCCTATAATTCACCCCTCCACTTT. Translation: CASSSRVRSSYNSPLHF.

The chain links TRBV4-1 to TRBJ2-2; TRBD2 agrees at 9 bases. Trimming took 4 bases from V and 2 from J; bases not matched to a gene: 2. Looked up from germline, CDR1 is MGHRA and CDR2 is YSYEKL. The CDR3 length is 15 residues. CDR3 region: CASSRAGGNTGELFF. The CDR3, as DNA: TGCGCCAGCAGCCGAGCGGGGGGCAACACCGGGGAGCTGTTTTTT.

J is TRBJ2-7 and V is TRBV27; 7 bases are a match to TRBD2. The germline CDR1 and CDR2 sequences are MNHEY and SMNVEV (reference sequence). The CDR3 covers 12 residues. Trimming removed 0 bases from V and 7 bases from J; junction bases left unmatched: 0. The CDR3 is CASSLSGGEQYF. The CDR3 DNA reads TGTGCCAGCAGTTTATCCGGGGGGGAGCAGTACTTC.

The gene calls are TRBV2 and TRBJ1-1; TRBD1 matches at 10 bases. V shed 6 bases, J shed 4 bases, and the junction held 2 bases outside the gene matches. This CDR3 has 13 residues. In germline, CDR1 is SNHLY, CDR2 FYNNEI. This CDR3 reads CASRGQGTTEAFF. CDR3 DNA sequence: TGTGCCAGCAGGGGACAGGGGACCACTGAAGCTTTCTTT.

This chain uses TRBV28 with TRBJ1-1; 8 nucleotides match TRBD1. J gave up 5 bases and V 7 bases, and 6 bases lay outside the gene matches. From germline, CDR1 is MDHEN and CDR2 SYDVKM. This CDR3 is 13 amino acids long. The CDR3 reads CASIPGGKTEAFF. The CDR3 DNA reads TGTGCCAGCATACCAGGGGGCAAAACTGAAGCTTTCTTT.

The sample holds many counts of this clone. The chain is built from TRBV6-1 and TRBJ1-5; no reliable D call. The germline gives CDR1 MNHNS, CDR2 SASEGT. The V end was cut by 2 bases, the J end by 2 bases, with 19 bases between. This CDR3 comprises 18 residues. The CDR3 region has the DNA TGTGCCAGCAGTGAAATTAGGGTTGGGGAGAGGGGCAATCAGCCCCAGCATTTT. Translation: CASSEIRVGERGNQPQHF.

The CDR3 DNA follows: TGTGCCAGTAGTACCTCCTGGACAGGGGCTAACTATGGCTACACCTTC. Its translation: CASSTSWTGANYGYTF. V usage is TRBV19 and J usage is TRBJ1-2, with 9 nucleotides matching TRBD1. CDR3 length: 16 residues. Germline V gene data show CDR1 as LNHDA and CDR2 as SQIVND (reference sequence). V was clipped by 4 bases and J by 0 bases; unmatched bases: 6.

This rearrangement joins TRBV5-1 to TRBJ1-1; no clear D. The V and J ends lost 2 bases and 1 base respectively, with 9 bases between them. The length of the CDR3 is 14 residues. In germline, CDR1 is SGHRS, CDR2 YFSETQ. DNA of the CDR3: TGCGCCAGCAGCTTCGGGAGTCAGAACACTGAAGCTTTCTTT. Amino acid sequence: CASSFGSQNTEAFF.

V and J are TRBV3-1 (or the pseudogene TRBV3-2) and TRBJ2-3, with unresolved D. Per the germline V gene, CDR1 is LGHDT and CDR2 is YNNKEL (reference sequence). CDR3 length equals 13 residues. The V gene lost 4 bases and the J gene lost 0 bases, with 5 bases spanning the gap. The CDR3 region has the DNA TGTGCCAGCAGCCGCCAGAGCACAGATACGCAGTATTTT. This gives the protein CASSRQSTDTQYF.